This T cell receptor beta chain was sequenced in a study of OX40 agonist ivuxolimab in advanced cancers. Study-level background: Ivuxolimab was an agonistic, fully human IgG2 monoclonal antibody directed against OX40 (CD134), a costimulatory receptor. Intravenous ivuxolimab was administered to patients every 2 weeks at six dose levels: 0.01, 0.1, 0.3, 1.5, 3 and 10 mg/kg. Of the 50 to 55 patients in dose escalation, some 20 had hepatocellular carcinoma, roughly 15 had melanoma, 9 had renal cell carcinoma and 9 had head and neck cancer. In the dose-escalation cohort, roughly 82% of patients were male, and the mean age was approximately 60 years with a range of roughly 20 to 79. Patients were allowed to have had prior anti-PD-1, anti-PD-L1 or anti-CTLA-4 therapy, and approximately 39% of the dose-escalation patients had been treated with checkpoint inhibitors. Partial responses occurred in three dose-escalation patients: two with cutaneous melanoma and one with hepatocellular carcinoma. Peripheral TCRbeta sequencing aimed to test whether ivuxolimab altered TCR sequence diversity and caused clonal T-cell expansion. The paper covers the monotherapy dose-escalation part of the phase I ivuxolimab trial, which included N ≈ 57 patients.

Via the germline V gene, CDR1 is SGHVS and CDR2 FNYEAQ. Including cysteine and phenylalanine, the CDR3 has 15 amino acids. Only the CDR3 DNA stays, 45 bases, in frame from base 1. Trimming takes 1 base from V and 4 bases from J, and the germline ends sit 13 bases apart. The trial excluded patients who had a history of autoimmune disease or who were on systemic immunosuppression. Peripheral blood for TCR sequencing was collected from all dose cohorts at baseline, on cycle 4 day 1, and on cycle 7 day 1. The samples were taken from a phase I, first-in-human, multicenter, open-label dose-escalation trial of ivuxolimab. The trial enrolled adults with locally advanced or metastatic head and neck squamous cell, hepatocellular, melanoma or renal cell carcinoma. Before TCR sequencing, CD4+ T cells and CD8+ T cells from peripheral blood were sorted into separate populations. Genomic DNA was isolated from the sorted cells so that the TCRbeta CDR3 region could be sequenced. The immunoSEQ Assay was used to sequence the TCRbeta CDR3 regions. Entries here come from immuneACCESS through TCRdb and include only in-frame sequences with V and J called. Some clones fail to appear in such tables; in the studies checked, an unresolved V gene covers under half of the shortfall, and the cause of the remainder is unknown. The sample table holds about 62,000 clones, of which about four fifths were seen once. The leading ten clones occupy roughly a tenth of the sample.

Concerning this clone: The clone's antigen remains unknown. Base-call qualities are not available, and no considerably larger clone is one nucleotide away.

General conclusions and limits of the study: Antigen specificity was not determined for the clonally expanded peripheral T cells. At doses of 0.1 to 3.0 mg/kg, clonal expansion of both CD4+ and CD8+ T cells in blood was seen between baseline and week 6. On average, CD8+ T cells showed more expanded clones than CD4+ T cells after ivuxolimab. In the 0.1-3.0 mg/kg groups, partial responders had among the lowest normalized peripheral clonal expansion, particularly in CD8+ T cells. Low levels of normalized T-cell clonal expansion were also seen in some patients who did not respond.

The V and J genes are TRBV7-6 and TRBJ2-5; perhaps TRBD2 is the D gene, with 5 bases matching. The sequences come from CD4+ or CD8+ T cells sorted from blood, collected in a trial of the OX40 agonist ivuxolimab. This sequence was found in an adult with an advanced solid tumor such as melanoma, head and neck, liver or kidney cancer. The DNA reads TGTGCCAGCAGCTTAGGGGTCGGGGTGTCAGAGACCCAGTACTTC. This translates into CASSLGVGVSETQYF.